This T cell receptor beta chain was documented in a study of blood T cell repertoires in COVID-19. Sequencing was performed with immunoSEQ multiplex PCR; in TCRdb, only in-frame clones are kept and a portion is missing. There are 280,000 or so clones in the sample; 75% to 90% occur only once, and around 2.1% lies in the top ten. Deletions cut 6 bases from V and 8 bases from J, with 14 bases between. The CDR3 is 13 amino acids. Germline V gene lookup returns CDR1 SNHLY and CDR2 FYNNEI. This clone came up once. The V call is TRBV2, the J call TRBJ2-1, with D possibly TRBD1 on 5 matching bases. The receptor comes from a woman aged 25 to 45 who had recovered from COVID-19. The sample comprised peripheral blood. The CDR3 DNA follows: TGTGCCAGCAGGGACCCAGGGTTCGATGAGCAGTTCTTC. Its translation: CASRDPGFDEQFF.